This entry concerns a single T cell receptor beta chain. How the authors handled the data: Amplified reference gene primers provided the basis for estimating nucleated cell counts. Profiled with immunoSEQ multiplex PCR; TCRdb holds only in-frame clones, not every one. The DNA was the basis for D and trimming; V, J and clone size are from that table. The sample lists roughly 140,000 clones, roughly 88% seen once, with approximately 8% in the top ten. This sample was taken from a study of blood T cell repertoires in COVID-19. Deletions cut 1 base from V and 5 bases from J, with 5 bases between. Germline assignment: CDR1 MNHEY and CDR2 SMNVEV (reference sequence). The CDR3 is made up of 13 amino acids. Patients of the Seattle cohort, enrolled during active infection, were followed longitudinally.

The TCR comes from a woman aged 55-69 years with COVID-19, enrolled during active disease. The source material was peripheral blood. This rearrangement joins TRBV27 to TRBJ1-4; D is uncertain. CDR3: CASSLFQNEKLFF. The CDR3 DNA is TGTGCCAGCAGTTTATTCCAAAATGAAAAACTGTTTTTT.